This T cell receptor beta chain came from a study of T cell repertoires in cytomegalovirus infection. Study-wide background: Well-studied HLA-B-restricted epitopes and recently identified HLA-C-restricted epitopes of CMV were both used in the study. From public TCR beta signatures came an indication of both CMV infection and matching HLA type. Findings and caveats of the study: The ex vivo response was dominated by HLA-C-restricted CMV-specific TCR beta clonotypes. Summed frequency of public TCR beta families distinguished CMV carriers with the relevant HLA.

One entry per CDR3 protein, called by TCRdb with MiXCR from the reads. This sample yields about 830,000 distinct CDR3 sequences, of which about 33% are seen a single time; around an eighth belongs to the top ten. This CDR3 is built from 12 residues. CDR1 and CDR2 from the germline V gene are SQVTM and ANQGSEA. With regard to this clonotype: Its matching antigen is unknown. At one end, the junction sequence differs from germline, possibly due to a read error.

The chain recombines TRBV29-1 with TRBJ1-3; D uncertain. Sequences were derived from cultured CD8+ T cells from PBMCs, sampled from culture after CMV antigen stimulation. The TCR comes from a human donor in good health (CMV status not recorded). Some clones in this sample may be carry-over from other donors' samples. The CDR3 DNA follows: TGTAGCGTTGTAGAAACAGGAAACACCATATATTTT. Its translation is CSVVETGNTIYF.